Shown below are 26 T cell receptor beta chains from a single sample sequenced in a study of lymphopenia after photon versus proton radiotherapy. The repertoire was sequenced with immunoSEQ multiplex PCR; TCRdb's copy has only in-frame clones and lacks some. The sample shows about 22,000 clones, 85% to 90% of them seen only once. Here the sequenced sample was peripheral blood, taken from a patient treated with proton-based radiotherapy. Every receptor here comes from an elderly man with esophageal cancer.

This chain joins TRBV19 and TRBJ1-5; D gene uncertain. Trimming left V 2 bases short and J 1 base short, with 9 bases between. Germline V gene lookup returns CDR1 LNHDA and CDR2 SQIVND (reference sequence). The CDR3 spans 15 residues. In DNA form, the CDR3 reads TGTGCCAGTAGTATAAGGGAAGAGAGCAATCAGCCCCAGCATTTT. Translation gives CASSIREESNQPQHF.

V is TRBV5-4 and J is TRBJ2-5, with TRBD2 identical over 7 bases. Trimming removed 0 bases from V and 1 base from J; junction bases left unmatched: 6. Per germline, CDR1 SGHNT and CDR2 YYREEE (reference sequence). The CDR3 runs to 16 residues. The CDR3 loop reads CASSLGGGSRQETQYF. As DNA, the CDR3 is TGTGCCAGCAGCTTGGGGGGGGGAAGTCGCCAAGAGACCCAGTACTTC.

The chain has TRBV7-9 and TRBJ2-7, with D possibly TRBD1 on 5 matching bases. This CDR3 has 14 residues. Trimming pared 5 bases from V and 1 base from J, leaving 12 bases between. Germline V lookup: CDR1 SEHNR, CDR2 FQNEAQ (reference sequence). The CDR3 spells CASSQGSQSYEQYF. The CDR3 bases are TGTGCCAGCAGCCAGGGCTCCCAGTCCTACGAGCAGTACTTC.

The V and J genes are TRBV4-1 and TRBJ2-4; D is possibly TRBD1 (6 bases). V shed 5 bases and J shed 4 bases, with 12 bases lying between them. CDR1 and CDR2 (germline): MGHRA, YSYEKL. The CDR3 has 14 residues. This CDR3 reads CASSSDRSKNIQYF. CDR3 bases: TGCGCCAGCAGCTCTGACAGGAGTAAAAACATTCAGTACTTC.

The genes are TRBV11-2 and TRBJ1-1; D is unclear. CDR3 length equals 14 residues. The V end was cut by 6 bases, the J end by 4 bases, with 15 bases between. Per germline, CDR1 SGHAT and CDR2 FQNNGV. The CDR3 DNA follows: TGTGCCAGCAGTTTGGGCGGACCGGGCACTGAAGCTTTCTTT. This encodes CASSLGGPGTEAFF.

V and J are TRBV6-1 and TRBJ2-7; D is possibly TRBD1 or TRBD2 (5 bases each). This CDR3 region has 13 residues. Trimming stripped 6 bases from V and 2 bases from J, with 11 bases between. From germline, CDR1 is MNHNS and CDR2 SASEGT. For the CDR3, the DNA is TGTGCCAGCAGGAGGGACGTAACCTACGAGCAGTACTTC. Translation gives CASRRDVTYEQYF.

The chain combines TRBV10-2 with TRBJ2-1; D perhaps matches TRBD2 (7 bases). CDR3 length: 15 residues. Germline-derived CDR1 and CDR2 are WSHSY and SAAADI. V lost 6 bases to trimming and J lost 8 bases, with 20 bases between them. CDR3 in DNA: TGCGCCAGCAGGGCGGGGGCGGGGGTCGAGTATGAGCAGTTCTTC. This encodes CASRAGAGVEYEQFF.

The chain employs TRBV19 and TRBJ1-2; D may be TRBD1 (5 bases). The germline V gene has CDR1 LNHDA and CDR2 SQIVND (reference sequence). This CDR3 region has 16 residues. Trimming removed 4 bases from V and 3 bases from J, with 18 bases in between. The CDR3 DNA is TGTGCCAGTAGTACCCCTCCAGGGTGGCGAGACTATGGCTACACCTTC. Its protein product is CASSTPPGWRDYGYTF.

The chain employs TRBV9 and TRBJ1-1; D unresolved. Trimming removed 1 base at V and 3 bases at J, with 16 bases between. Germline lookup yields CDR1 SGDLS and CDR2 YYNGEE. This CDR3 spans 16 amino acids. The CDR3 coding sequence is TGTGCCAGCAGCGTATCGACAAACAAAGGGTACACTGAAGCTTTCTTT. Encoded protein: CASSVSTNKGYTEAFF.

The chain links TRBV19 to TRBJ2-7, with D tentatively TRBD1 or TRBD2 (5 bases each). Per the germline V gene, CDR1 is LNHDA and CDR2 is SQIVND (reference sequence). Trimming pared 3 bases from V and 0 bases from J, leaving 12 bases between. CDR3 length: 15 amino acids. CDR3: CASSIMGDRSYEQYF. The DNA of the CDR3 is TGTGCCAGTAGTATTATGGGGGACCGCTCCTACGAGCAGTACTTC.

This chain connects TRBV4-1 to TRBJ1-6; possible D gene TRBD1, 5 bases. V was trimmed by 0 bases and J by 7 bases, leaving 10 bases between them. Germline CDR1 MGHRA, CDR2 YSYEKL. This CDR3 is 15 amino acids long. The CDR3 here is CASSQEGQGNSPLHF. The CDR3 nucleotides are TGCGCCAGCAGCCAAGAAGGGCAGGGAAATTCACCCCTCCACTTT.

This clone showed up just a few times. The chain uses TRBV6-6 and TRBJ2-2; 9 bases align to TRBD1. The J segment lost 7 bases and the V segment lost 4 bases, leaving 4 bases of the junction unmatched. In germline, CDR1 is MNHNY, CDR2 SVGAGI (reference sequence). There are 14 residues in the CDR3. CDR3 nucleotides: TGTGCCAGCAGTTCACAGGGGGCGGGCGGGGAGCTGTTTTTT. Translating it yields CASSSQGAGGELFF.

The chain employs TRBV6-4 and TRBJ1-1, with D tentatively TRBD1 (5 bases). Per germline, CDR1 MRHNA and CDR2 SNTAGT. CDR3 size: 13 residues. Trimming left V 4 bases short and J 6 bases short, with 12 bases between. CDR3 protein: CASSATTVSEAFF. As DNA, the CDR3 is TGTGCCAGCAGTGCTACGACAGTTTCTGAAGCTTTCTTT.

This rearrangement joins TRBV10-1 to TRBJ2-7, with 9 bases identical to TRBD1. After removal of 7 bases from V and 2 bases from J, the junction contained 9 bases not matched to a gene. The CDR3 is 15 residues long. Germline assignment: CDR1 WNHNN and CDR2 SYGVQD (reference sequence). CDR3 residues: CASTEEQGAAYEQYF. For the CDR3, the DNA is TGCGCCAGCACCGAGGAACAGGGGGCCGCCTACGAGCAGTACTTC.

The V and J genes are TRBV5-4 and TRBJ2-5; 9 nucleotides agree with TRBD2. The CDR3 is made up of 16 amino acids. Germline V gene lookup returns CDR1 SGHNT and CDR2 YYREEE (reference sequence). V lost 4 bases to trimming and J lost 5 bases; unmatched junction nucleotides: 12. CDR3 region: CASSQVASGKWETQYF. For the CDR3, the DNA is TGTGCCAGCAGCCAGGTTGCTAGCGGGAAATGGGAGACCCAGTACTTC.

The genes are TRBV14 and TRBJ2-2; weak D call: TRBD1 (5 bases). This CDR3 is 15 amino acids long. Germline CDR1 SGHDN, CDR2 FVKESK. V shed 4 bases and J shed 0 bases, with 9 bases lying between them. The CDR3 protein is CASSRTSSNTGELFF. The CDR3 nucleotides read TGTGCCAGCAGCCGGACATCTTCGAACACCGGGGAGCTGTTTTTT.

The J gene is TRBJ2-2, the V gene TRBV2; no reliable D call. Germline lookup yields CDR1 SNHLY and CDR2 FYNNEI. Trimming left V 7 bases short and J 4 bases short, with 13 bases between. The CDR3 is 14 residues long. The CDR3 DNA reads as TGTGCCAGCACCCCGGGTCGGCGCACCGGGGAGCTGTTTTTT. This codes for CASTPGRRTGELFF. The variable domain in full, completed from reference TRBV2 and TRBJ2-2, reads EPEVTQTPSHQVTQMGQEVILRCVPISNHLYFYWYRQILGQKVEFLVSFYNNEISEKSEIFDDQFSVERPDGSNFTLKIRSTKLEDSAMYFCASTPGRRTGELFFGEGSRLTVL.

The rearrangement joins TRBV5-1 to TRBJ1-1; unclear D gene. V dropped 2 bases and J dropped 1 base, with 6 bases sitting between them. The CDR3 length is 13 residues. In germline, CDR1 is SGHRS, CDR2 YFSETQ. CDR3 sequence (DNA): TGCGCCAGCAGCTTCGCGGAGAACACTGAAGCTTTCTTT. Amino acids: CASSFAENTEAFF.

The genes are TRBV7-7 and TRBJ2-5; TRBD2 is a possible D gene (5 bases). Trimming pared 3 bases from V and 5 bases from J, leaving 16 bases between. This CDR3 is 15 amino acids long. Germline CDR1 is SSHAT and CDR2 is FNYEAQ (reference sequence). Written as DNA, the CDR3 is TGTGCCAGCAGCTTCACGGCTAGCAGAGGGGAGACCCAGTACTTC. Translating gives CASSFTASRGETQYF.

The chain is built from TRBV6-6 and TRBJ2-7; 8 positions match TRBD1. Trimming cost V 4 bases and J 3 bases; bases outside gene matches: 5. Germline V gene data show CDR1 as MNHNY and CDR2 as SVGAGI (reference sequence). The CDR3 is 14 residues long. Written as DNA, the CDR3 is TGTGCCAGCAGTTTAGGACAGGGTCTCTACGAGCAGTACTTC. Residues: CASSLGQGLYEQYF.

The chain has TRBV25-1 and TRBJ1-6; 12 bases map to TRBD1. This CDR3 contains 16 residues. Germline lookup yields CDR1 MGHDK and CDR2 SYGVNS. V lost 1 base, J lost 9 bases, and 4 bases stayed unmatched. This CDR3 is CASSEFGTGGFSPLHF. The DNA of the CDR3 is TGTGCCAGCAGTGAATTTGGGACAGGGGGCTTTTCACCCCTCCACTTT.

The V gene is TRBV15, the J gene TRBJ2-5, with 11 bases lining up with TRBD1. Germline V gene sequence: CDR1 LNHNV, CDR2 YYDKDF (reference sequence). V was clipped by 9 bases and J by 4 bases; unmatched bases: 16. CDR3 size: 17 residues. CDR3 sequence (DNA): TGTGCCACGCGGACAGGGCGATGGGGGACAGGGGGAGAGACCCAGTACTTC. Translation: CATRTGRWGTGGETQYF.

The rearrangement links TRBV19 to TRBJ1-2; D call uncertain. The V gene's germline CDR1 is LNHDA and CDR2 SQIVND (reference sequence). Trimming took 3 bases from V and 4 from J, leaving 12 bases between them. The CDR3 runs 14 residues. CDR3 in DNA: TGTGCCAGTAGTATGGGAGGGCCGATCTATGGCTACACCTTC. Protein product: CASSMGGPIYGYTF.

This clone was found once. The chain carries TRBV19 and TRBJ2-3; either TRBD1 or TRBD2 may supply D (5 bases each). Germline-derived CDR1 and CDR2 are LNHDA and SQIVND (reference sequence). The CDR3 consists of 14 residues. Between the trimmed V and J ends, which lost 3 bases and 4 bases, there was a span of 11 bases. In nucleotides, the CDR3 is TGTGCCAGTAGTATGTCAGGGACCGCAGATACGCAGTATTTT. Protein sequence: CASSMSGTADTQYF.

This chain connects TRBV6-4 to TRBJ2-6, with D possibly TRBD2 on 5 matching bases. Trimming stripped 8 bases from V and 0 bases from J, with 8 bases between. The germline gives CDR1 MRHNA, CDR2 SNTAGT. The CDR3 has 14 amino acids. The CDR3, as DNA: TGTGCCAGCGGCCGGGACTCTGGGGCCAACGTCCTGACTTTC. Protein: CASGRDSGANVLTF.

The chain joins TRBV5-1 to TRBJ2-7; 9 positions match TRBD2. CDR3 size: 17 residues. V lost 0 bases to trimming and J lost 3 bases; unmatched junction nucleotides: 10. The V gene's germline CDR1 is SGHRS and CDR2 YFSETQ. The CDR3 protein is CASSLALDSGSSYEQYF. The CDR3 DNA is TGCGCCAGCAGCTTGGCCTTGGATAGCGGGAGTAGCTACGAGCAGTACTTC.